One and the same sample provided the 14 T cell receptor beta chains below, sequenced in a study of blood T cell repertoires in COVID-19 (dated by TCRdb to about 2020). The library was prepared using the immunoSEQ multiplex PCR assay. TCRdb took over this immuneACCESS table, retaining in-frame rearrangements with V and J assigned. Such tables are incomplete; in checked studies, under half of the missing clones stem from an unresolved V gene, and the remainder is unexplained. Here the sample has about 150,000 clones; 70% to 90% occur a single time. In total, the top ten clones hold about 2.5% of the sample. The specimen was peripheral blood. These receptors were collected from a woman in her seventies with acute or convalescent COVID-19.

This sequence joins TRBV6-2 or TRBV6-3 and TRBJ1-1; TRBD1 matches at 7 bases. This CDR3 region has 12 residues. J gave up 7 bases and V 6 bases, and 5 bases lay outside the gene matches. Germline CDR1 reads MNHEY; CDR2 reads SVGEGT. The CDR3 is CASSGQAREAFF. The CDR3 nucleotides read TGTGCCAGCAGCGGACAGGCCCGTGAAGCTTTCTTT.

This chain uses TRBV4-2 with TRBJ2-4; D uncertain. Trimming left V 1 base short and J 1 base short, with 11 bases between. CDR1 LGHNA and CDR2 YNFKEQ come from the germline V gene. This CDR3 comprises 16 residues. The CDR3 nucleotides read TGTGCCAGCAGCCAAGGAGGAGACGGGGCCAAAAACATTCAGTACTTC. It encodes CASSQGGDGAKNIQYF.

This sequence joins TRBV11-2 and TRBJ1-1; 9 bases map to TRBD1. J lost 7 bases, V lost 1 base, and 4 bases had no gene match. CDR1 SGHAT and CDR2 FQNNGV come from the germline V gene. This CDR3 contains 14 residues. CDR3 sequence reads: CASSLGWTGVEAFF. The CDR3 DNA follows: TGTGCCAGCAGCTTAGGGTGGACAGGGGTTGAAGCTTTCTTT. Full variable domain (remainder filled in from reference TRBV11-2 and TRBJ1-1): EAGVAQSPRYKIIEKRQSVAFWCNPISGHATLYWYQQILGQGPKLLIQFQNNGVVDDSQLPKDRFSAERLKGVDSTLKIQPAKLEDSAVYLCASSLGWTGVEAFFGQGTRLTVV.

The chain uses TRBV6-5 and TRBJ1-6; weak D call: TRBD1 (5 bases). The CDR3 extends over 13 amino acids. Germline V gives CDR1 MNHEY, CDR2 SVGAGI. The V end was cut by 5 bases, the J end by 14 bases, with 16 bases between. The CDR3 DNA reads as TGTGCCAGCAGTCCAAACTGGGGCGGTACCCTCCACTTT. It specifies CASSPNWGGTLHF.

The V gene is TRBV14, the J gene TRBJ2-3; D possibly corresponds to TRBD1 (5 bases). V was clipped by 6 bases and J by 4 bases, with 11 bases between them. The CDR3 is 13 residues long. Germline CDR1 reads SGHDN; CDR2 reads FVKESK. CDR3 sequence reads: CASRMAGSDTQYF. CDR3 nucleotide sequence: TGTGCCAGCAGGATGGCAGGGTCAGATACGCAGTATTTT.

The J gene is TRBJ1-2, the V gene TRBV27, with 7 bases lining up with TRBD1. The CDR3 is made up of 16 amino acids. Germline V gene data show CDR1 as MNHEY and CDR2 as SMNVEV (reference sequence). V dropped 0 bases and J dropped 3; count of bases not matched to a gene: 7. CDR3 sequence reads: CASSLSGQTTDYGYTF. The CDR3 nucleotides are TGTGCCAGCAGTTTATCGGGACAGACTACAGACTATGGCTACACCTTC.

The sample holds a few counts of this clone. The J gene is TRBJ2-3, the V gene TRBV7-6; D is perhaps TRBD1 (6 bases). CDR1 and CDR2 (germline): SGHVS, FNYEAQ. Trimming took off 2 bases at V and 1 base at J, with 10 bases between the two ends. The CDR3 sequence is 15 residues long. CDR3 in DNA: TGTGCCAGCAGCTTACAGGGGACGGGCACAGATACGCAGTATTTT. This sequence encodes CASSLQGTGTDTQYF. Combining the CDR3 with reference TRBV7-6 and TRBJ2-3 gives the whole variable domain GAGVSQSPRYKVTKRGQDVALRCDPISGHVSLYWYRQALGQGPEFLTYFNYEAQQDKSGLPNDRFSAERPEGSISTLTIQRTEQRDSAMYRCASSLQGTGTDTQYFGPGTRLTVL.

The DNA for the CDR3 is TGTGCCAGCAGCGTAGAACAGTTCTCTGGAAACACCATATATTTT. Amino acids: CASSVEQFSGNTIYF. The rearrangement uses TRBV9 and TRBJ1-3, with no clear D. Germline loops: CDR1 SGDLS, CDR2 YYNGEE. This CDR3 spans 15 amino acids. The V end lost 0 bases, the J end lost 0 bases, and 7 bases lay between the germline ends.

This chain joins TRBV5-8 and TRBJ1-4; possible D gene TRBD1, 5 bases. This CDR3 region has 14 residues. The germline V gene encodes CDR1 SGHTS and CDR2 YDEGEE. V gave up 5 bases and J gave up 12 bases, with 20 bases separating them. CDR3 sequence (DNA): TGTGCCAGCAGACGTGGAAGGGGTAGCGGGGAACTGTTTTTT. Protein: CASRRGRGSGELFF. Supplemented by reference TRBV5-8 and TRBJ1-4, the full variable domain reads EAGVTQSPTHLIKTRGQQATLRCSPISGHTSVYWYQQALGLGLQFLLWYDEGEERNRGNFPPRFSGRQFPNYSSELNVNALELEDSALYLCASRRGRGSGELFFGSGTQLSVL.

The gene calls are TRBV5-6 and TRBJ1-1; D ambiguous. From germline, CDR1 is SGHDT and CDR2 YYEEEE. The V end was cut by 0 bases, the J end by 0 bases, with 9 bases between. The CDR3 extends over 15 amino acids. The chain's CDR3 is CASSLGTGLNTEAFF. In nucleotides, the CDR3 is TGTGCCAGCAGCTTGGGTACGGGGTTGAACACTGAAGCTTTCTTT.

The chain is built from TRBV15 and TRBJ1-5, with no clear D. CDR1 is LNHNV and CDR2 is YYDKDF in the germline V gene (reference sequence). There are 12 residues in the CDR3. V dropped 8 bases and J dropped 2 bases, with 7 bases sitting between them. The CDR3 sequence is CATPLGNQPQHF. The CDR3 DNA is TGTGCCACCCCACTGGGCAATCAGCCCCAGCATTTT.

This sequence joins TRBV5-1 and TRBJ1-1; a possible D gene is TRBD1 (6 bases). Germline-derived CDR1 and CDR2 are SGHRS and YFSETQ. CDR3 size: 14 residues. The V end lost 4 bases, the J end lost 4 bases, and 14 bases lay between the germline ends. CDR3 amino acids: CASSPYRARTEAFF. In DNA, the CDR3 is TGCGCCAGCAGCCCCTACAGGGCGCGCACTGAAGCTTTCTTT.

V and J are TRBV5-6 and TRBJ1-4; D is unclear. V lost 4 bases to trimming and J lost 0 bases, with 19 bases between them. Germline values: CDR1 SGHDT, CDR2 YYEEEE. CDR3 length equals 18 residues. The CDR3 is CASSALGRAASTNEKLFF. The DNA of the CDR3 is TGTGCCAGCAGCGCCCTCGGTCGCGCGGCATCAACTAATGAAAAACTGTTTTTT.

V and J are TRBV6-5 and TRBJ1-1; 8 nucleotides align to TRBD1. This CDR3 is 16 amino acids long. V was pared by 2 bases and J by 1 base, with 6 bases of the junction left unmatched. In germline, CDR1 is MNHEY, CDR2 SVGAGI. The CDR3 DNA follows: TGTGCCAGCAGTTACGCCAGGGGGCTCGGGAACACTGAAGCTTTCTTT. As protein: CASSYARGLGNTEAFF.